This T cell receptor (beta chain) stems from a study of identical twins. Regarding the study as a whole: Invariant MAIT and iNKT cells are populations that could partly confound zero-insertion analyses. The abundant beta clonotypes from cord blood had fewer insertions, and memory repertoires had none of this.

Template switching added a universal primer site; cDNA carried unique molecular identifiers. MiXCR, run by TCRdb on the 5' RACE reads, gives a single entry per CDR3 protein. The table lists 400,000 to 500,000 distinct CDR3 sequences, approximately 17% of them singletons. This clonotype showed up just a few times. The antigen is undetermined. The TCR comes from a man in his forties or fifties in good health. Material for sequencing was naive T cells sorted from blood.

The CDR3 DNA sequence: TGTGCCAGCAAAAGGACTAGCGACTACAATGAGCAGTTCTTC. Amino acid sequence: CASKRTSDYNEQFF. The rearrangement uses TRBV5-4 and TRBJ2-1; 9 bases line up with TRBD2. Germline V CDR1 and CDR2: SGHNT, YYREEE (reference sequence). V shed 6 bases and J 3 bases; nucleotides not matched to a gene: 4. CDR3 length: 14 amino acids.